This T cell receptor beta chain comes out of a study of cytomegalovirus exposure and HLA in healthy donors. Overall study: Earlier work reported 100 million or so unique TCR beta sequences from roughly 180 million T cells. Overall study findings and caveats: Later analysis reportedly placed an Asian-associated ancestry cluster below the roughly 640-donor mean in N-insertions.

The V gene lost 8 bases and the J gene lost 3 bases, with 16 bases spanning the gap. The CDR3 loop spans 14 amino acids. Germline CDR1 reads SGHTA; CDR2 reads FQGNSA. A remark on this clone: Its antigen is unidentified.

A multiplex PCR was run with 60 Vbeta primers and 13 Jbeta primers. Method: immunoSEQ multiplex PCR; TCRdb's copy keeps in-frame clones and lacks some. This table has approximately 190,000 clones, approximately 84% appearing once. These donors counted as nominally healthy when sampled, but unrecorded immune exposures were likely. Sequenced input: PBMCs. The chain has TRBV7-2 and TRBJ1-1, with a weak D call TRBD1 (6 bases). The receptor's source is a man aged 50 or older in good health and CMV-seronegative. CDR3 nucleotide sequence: TGTGCCAGCTGGCGCCAGGGGAGGGACACTGAAGCTTTCTTT. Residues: CASWRQGRDTEAFF.